This T cell receptor beta chain was captured by sequencing in a study of blood T cell repertoires in COVID-19. Looking at the study overall: COVID-19 samples, acute and convalescent, were from the United States, Italy and Spain. PBMCs, B-cell-depleted T cells, or T cells were the source of the cDNA or gDNA that made up the material.

The CDR3 consists of 15 residues. Germline-derived CDR1 and CDR2 are SGHRS and YFSETQ. The V and J ends lost 3 bases and 6 bases respectively, with 16 bases between them. Per the original methods: From reference gene primer amplification, estimates of nucleated cell counts were derived. TCRdb's copy holds only in-frame clones and misses some; the assay was immunoSEQ multiplex PCR. V and J calls plus clone size are reproduced from that table; the DNA served to infer D and trimming. The data contain approximately 58,000 clones, around 90% of them singletons. The rearrangement links TRBV5-1 to TRBJ2-1; D possibly corresponds to TRBD2 (6 bases). The receptor was isolated from a woman of 80 years or more with active COVID-19. The sequencing sample was made of peripheral blood. This chain's CDR3 is CASSSTGDRSNEQFF. DNA of the CDR3: TGCGCCAGCAGCTCTACGGGAGACAGATCCAATGAGCAGTTCTTC.